This TCR beta chain was obtained from a study of T cell responses to AZD1222 COVID-19 vaccine. The data were produced by immunoSEQ multiplex PCR, yet TCRdb's version contains in-frame clones alone and is incomplete. The sample yields some 150,000 clones, 92% seen once. V was trimmed by 0 bases and J by 1 base, leaving 9 bases between them. This CDR3 comprises 16 residues. Germline lookup yields CDR1 LGHDT and CDR2 YNNKEL (reference sequence). This TCR derives from an adult in good health. Sequences were derived from peripheral blood, sampled on day 0 of MenACWY control vaccination. The chain is built from TRBV3-1 (or the pseudogene TRBV3-2) and TRBJ1-4, with D unresolved. CDR3 protein: CASSQDSRRTNEKLFF. The DNA of the CDR3 is TGTGCCAGCAGCCAAGATTCAAGGAGAACTAATGAAAAACTGTTTTTT.